This TCR beta chain came from a study of T cell responses to AZD1222 COVID-19 vaccine. Study information: Second doses were pooled across both intervals (about 4 or about 12 weeks). General study results and limits: Across spike, vaccine-associated CD4 TCRs were found, dominant at 160-218 and 743-854. Mostly white British, mostly female donors; authors suggested clonal diversity may be underestimated. Nearly half of spike-specific TCRs reportedly target unmutated variant regions.

Germline loops: CDR1 MNHEY, CDR2 SMNVEV (reference sequence). The CDR3 extends over 17 amino acids. V was pared by 4 bases and J by 5 bases, with 18 bases between. Turning to this clone: What it recognizes is unknown.

Measured with immunoSEQ multiplex PCR; TCRdb has only the in-frame clones, and not every one. Among approximately 140,000 clones listed, 80% to 90% were seen once. This clonotype was obtained from an adult in good health. The sample consisted of peripheral blood, taken on day 0 of AZD1222 vaccination. The V gene is TRBV27, the J gene TRBJ1-6; D gene unclear. The chain's CDR3 is CASSYSRGRVNNSPLHF. The CDR3 nucleotides read TGTGCCAGCAGTTATTCCCGCGGGAGGGTTAATAATTCACCCCTCCACTTT.